This entry concerns a single TCR beta chain. No antigen is known for it. Samples were assayed with immunoSEQ v3.0 at survey level. Using immunoSEQ multiplex PCR, the repertoire was profiled, and TCRdb retains in-frame clones only, with some absent. The data show tens of thousands of clones, 93% seen once. The data derive from a study of long-term antiretroviral therapy in people with HIV. Study-wide findings and caveats: Clones with expansion before ART led the repertoire at all time points.

V trimming: 9 bases; J trimming: 1 base; junction bases outside the gene matches: 10. The CDR3 extends over 17 amino acids. Germline V gives CDR1 WSHSY, CDR2 SAAADI. Here the sequenced sample was unsorted PBMCs, taken 6.2 years after starting antiretroviral therapy. The chain combines TRBV10-2 with TRBJ2-5; the match to TRBD2 covers 14 bases. The sequence came from a man aged 35-49 years with HIV. The CDR3 region is CASRGGLAGALQETQYF. Written as DNA, the CDR3 is TGCGCCAGTAGGGGGGGACTAGCGGGGGCCCTCCAAGAGACCCAGTACTTC.